These 11 T cell receptor beta chains originate from one sample sequenced in a study of regulatory T cells in long-lasting Graves disease. Time point reported: newly diagnosed GD, antithyroid drugs for less than 3 months. TCR sequences were obtained from RNA taken from PBMCs. Arm-PCR with iRepertoire HTBI primers amplified the CDR3 regions for these TCR beta libraries. One entry per CDR3 protein results from TCRdb running MiXCR on the multiplex PCR reads. The sample yields 510,000 or so distinct CDR3 sequences, more than 10% seen once. This same sample was also part of a study on T cells in Graves' hyperthyroidism and ophthalmopathy.

The sample was peripheral blood mononuclear cells (PBMCs), taken at new diagnosis, from a patient treated with antithyroid drugs. Receptors were obtained from a woman in her twenties or thirties with Graves disease.

This clonotype showed up many times. The rearrangement joins TRBV11-3 to TRBJ2-1, with D perhaps TRBD1 or TRBD2 (5 bases each). The CDR3 spans 19 residues. Germline V gene data show CDR1 as SGHNT and CDR2 as YENEEA. V dropped 4 bases and J dropped 1 base, with 23 bases sitting between them. The CDR3 is CASSSYYPFQGPSYNEQFF. Written as DNA, the CDR3 is TGTGCCAGCAGCTCCTATTACCCCTTTCAGGGACCTTCCTACAATGAGCAGTTCTTC.

V and J are TRBV27 and TRBJ1-1; TRBD1 is a possible D gene (5 bases). Germline V lookup: CDR1 MNHEY, CDR2 SMNVEV (reference sequence). The CDR3 is 18 amino acids. V lost 2 bases and J 0 bases, leaving 19 bases between the germline ends. The CDR3 loop is CASSLAPNRFGMNTEAFF. The CDR3 DNA sequence: TGTGCCAGCAGTTTAGCTCCGAACAGGTTTGGTATGAACACTGAAGCTTTCTTT.

This clonotype was counted ten times or more. This CDR3 is CASSPQDRGGGQPQHF. The CDR3, as DNA: TGTGCCAGCTCACCACAAGACAGGGGAGGAGGACAGCCCCAGCATTTT. This chain uses TRBV18 with TRBJ1-5; 8 bases line up with TRBD1. V shed 1 base, J shed 7 bases, and the junction held 9 bases outside the gene matches. Germline values: CDR1 KGHSH, CDR2 LQKENI. The length of the CDR3 is 16 residues.

This clonotype has ten or more counts. This chain connects TRBV19 to TRBJ2-5; D is uncertain. CDR1 and CDR2 from the germline V gene are LNHDA and SQIVND (reference sequence). CDR3 length: 12 residues. V lost 2 bases and J 4 bases, leaving 5 bases between the germline ends. CDR3 protein: CASSIRGETQYF. CDR3 nucleotides: TGTGCCAGTAGTATACGTGGAGAGACCCAGTACTTC.

The genes are TRBV28 and TRBJ2-7; 10 bases align to TRBD1. The length of the CDR3 is 15 residues. V shed 6 bases, J shed 3 bases, and the junction held 8 bases outside the gene matches. CDR1 is MDHEN and CDR2 is SYDVKM in the germline V gene. The CDR3 nucleotides read TGTGCCAGCAGGGAGGCCGGGACAGGGGTCTACGAGCAGTACTTC. Amino acids: CASREAGTGVYEQYF.

A note on this clonotype: Without the conserved terminal phenylalanine or tryptophan, this CDR3 likely stems from a read error. The CDR3 DNA reads TGTGCCAGTAGTATTACTTCGGCCCCGTATCAGCCCCAGCATCTT. Translated: CASSITSAPYQPQHL. The chain employs TRBV19 and TRBJ1-5; no clear D. This CDR3 has 15 residues. Germline CDR1 and CDR2: LNHDA and SQIVND (reference sequence). V was pared by 3 bases and J by 5 bases, with 14 bases between.

This clonotype was detected many times. The CDR3 sequence is CATSTGLPSTDTQYF. In nucleotides, the CDR3 is TGTGCCACCAGCACAGGGCTCCCTAGCACAGATACGCAGTATTTT. The chain has TRBV15 and TRBJ2-3; D may be TRBD1 (5 bases). Germline CDR1 reads LNHNV; CDR2 reads YYDKDF (reference sequence). The germline V and J ends were trimmed by 4 bases and 0 bases, with 11 bases remaining between them. The CDR3 loop spans 15 amino acids.

The rearrangement uses TRBV14 and TRBJ1-2; 10 bases agree with TRBD1. V lost 6 bases, J lost 0 bases, and 7 bases stayed unmatched. CDR1 and CDR2 from the germline V gene are SGHDN and FVKESK. This CDR3 region has 16 residues. The CDR3: CASSRLGQGANYGYTF. The CDR3 DNA sequence: TGTGCCAGCAGTCGTTTAGGACAGGGGGCTAACTATGGCTACACCTTC.

This clonotype was picked up many times. The chain couples TRBV7-2 to TRBJ1-5; D is perhaps TRBD1 (6 bases). CDR1 SGHTA and CDR2 FQGNSA come from the germline V gene. V was clipped by 1 base and J by 2 bases, with 12 bases between them. CDR3 length: 16 residues. DNA for the CDR3: TGTGCCAGCAGCTTAGTGGGGGGGCTCGGCAATCAGCCCCAGCATTTT. Translated: CASSLVGGLGNQPQHF.

This clonotype was recorded many times. The chain carries TRBV20-1 and TRBJ2-7, with TRBD2 matching 10 bases. The CDR3 length is 14 residues. Germline CDR1 and CDR2: DFQATT and SNEGSKA (reference sequence). The V and J ends lost 5 bases and 4 bases, in that order; junction bases with no gene match: 8. The DNA of the CDR3 is TGCAGTGCTTCTAGCGGGAGTCCTCCATACGAGCAGTACTTC. Translated: CSASSGSPPYEQYF.

This clonotype appeared many times. J is TRBJ2-5 and V is TRBV5-6; 10 nucleotides agree with TRBD1. CDR3 size: 16 residues. V lost 0 bases, J lost 4 bases, and 6 bases stayed unmatched. The germline V gene encodes CDR1 SGHDT and CDR2 YYEEEE. CDR3 protein: CASSLGSGTGVETQYF. The CDR3 DNA reads as TGTGCCAGCAGCTTGGGATCCGGGACAGGGGTAGAGACCCAGTACTTC. Drawing the rest from reference TRBV5-6 and TRBJ2-5, the complete variable domain is DAGVTQSPTHLIKTRGQQVTLRCSPKSGHDTVSWYQQALGQGPQFIFQYYEEEERQRGNFPDRFSGHQFPNYSSELNVNALLLGDSALYLCASSLGSGTGVETQYFGPGTRLLVL.